Below, 21 T cell receptor beta chains from the same sample are listed, as sequenced in a study of T cell responses to AZD1222 COVID-19 vaccine. Profiled with immunoSEQ multiplex PCR; TCRdb holds only in-frame clones, not every one. This sample yields 160,000 or so clones, of which about 88% are seen a single time; 1.5% to 2% belongs to the top ten. This material consisted of peripheral blood, taken on day 0 of AZD1222 vaccination. The receptors originated from an adult in good health.

This chain connects TRBV19 to TRBJ1-5, with a tentative D call TRBD1 (5 bases). This CDR3 is 15 amino acids long. Germline V gene sequence: CDR1 LNHDA, CDR2 SQIVND (reference sequence). The ends were cut back, 10 bases at V and 4 bases at J, with 20 bases in the middle. The CDR3 region is CATQRAHPGNQPQHF. The CDR3, as DNA: TGTGCCACTCAAAGGGCCCACCCAGGGAATCAGCCCCAGCATTTT.

This clone occurred a few times. The J gene is TRBJ1-2, the V gene TRBV10-3; 7 positions agree with TRBD1. This CDR3 has 16 residues. J gave up 4 bases and V 10 bases, and 18 bases lay outside the gene matches. The germline V gene has CDR1 ENHRY and CDR2 SYGVKD. The CDR3 sequence: CATGTPTGTSLYGYTF. CDR3 bases: TGTGCCACCGGGACGCCGACAGGGACGTCCCTCTATGGCTACACCTTC.

The gene calls are TRBV3-1 (or the pseudogene TRBV3-2) and TRBJ1-1; D is possibly TRBD1 (6 bases). V lost 0 bases and J lost 11, with 22 bases in between. The CDR3 is made up of 16 amino acids. The germline V gene encodes CDR1 LGHDT and CDR2 YNNKEL (reference sequence). CDR3 residues: CASSQDLGRGLTGAFF. CDR3 bases: TGTGCCAGCAGCCAAGACCTTGGGCGGGGGCTGACGGGTGCTTTCTTT.

This clone was seen a single time. The chain links TRBV11-2 to TRBJ2-1; 8 bases map to TRBD2. In germline, CDR1 is SGHAT, CDR2 FQNNGV. The CDR3 runs 15 residues. With 3 bases clipped from V and 4 bases from J, the junction kept 5 bases outside the gene matches. CDR3 nucleotide sequence: TGTGCCAGCAGCTTGCAACTAGCGGCTTACAATGAGCAGTTCTTC. It encodes CASSLQLAAYNEQFF. Full variable domain (outside the CDR3, taken from reference TRBV11-2 and TRBJ2-1): EAGVAQSPRYKIIEKRQSVAFWCNPISGHATLYWYQQILGQGPKLLIQFQNNGVVDDSQLPKDRFSAERLKGVDSTLKIQPAKLEDSAVYLCASSLQLAAYNEQFFGPGTRLTVL.

This rearrangement joins TRBV20-1 to TRBJ1-4, with a weak D call TRBD1 (5 bases). The CDR3 is made up of 13 amino acids. Germline CDR1 and CDR2: DFQATT and SNEGSKA (reference sequence). V shed 3 bases and J shed 7 bases, with 12 bases lying between them. This CDR3 reads CSASGQGGEKLFF. The CDR3 DNA follows: TGCAGTGCTAGTGGGCAGGGAGGTGAAAAACTGTTTTTT.

This sequence joins TRBV5-1 and TRBJ1-1; D is uncertain. V lost 0 bases to trimming and J lost 3 bases, with 12 bases between them. The CDR3 is 15 amino acids. The germline gives CDR1 SGHRS, CDR2 YFSETQ. The CDR3 spells CASSLGGGGYTEAFF. DNA of the CDR3: TGCGCCAGCAGCTTGGGAGGAGGTGGCTACACTGAAGCTTTCTTT.

This chain connects TRBV7-6 to TRBJ2-5; TRBD2 matches at 11 bases. V dropped 2 bases and J dropped 4; count of bases not matched to a gene: 6. The CDR3 loop spans 16 amino acids. The germline CDR1 and CDR2 sequences are SGHVS and FNYEAQ. In DNA, the CDR3 is TGTGCCAGCAGCTTAAATAGCGGGGGGGCCGTAGAGACCCAGTACTTC. Encoded protein: CASSLNSGGAVETQYF.

This rearrangement joins TRBV19 to TRBJ2-1; TRBD1 matches 9 bases. Trimming at V came to 5 bases and at J to 4 bases, leaving 6 bases not matched to a gene. CDR3 size: 15 residues. Looked up from germline, CDR1 is LNHDA and CDR2 is SQIVND (reference sequence). CDR3 DNA: TGTGCCAGTAGTTTTACCGGGACAGGGTACAATGAGCAGTTCTTC. Protein sequence: CASSFTGTGYNEQFF.

The chain has TRBV28 and TRBJ1-2; tentatively, D is TRBD1 (5 bases). Germline V gene data show CDR1 as MDHEN and CDR2 as SYDVKM. The CDR3 contains 13 residues. Trimming cost V 6 bases and J 3 bases, with 11 bases left between them. CDR3 region: CASSRDSDYGYTF. CDR3 DNA sequence: TGTGCCAGCAGCAGAGACAGTGACTATGGCTACACCTTC.

The V call is TRBV30, the J call TRBJ1-5; 10 positions match TRBD1. J was trimmed by 3 bases and V by 5 bases; bases with no gene match: 1. The germline V gene has CDR1 GTSNPN and CDR2 SVGIG (reference sequence). This CDR3 is 13 amino acids long. The DNA for the CDR3 is TGTGCCTGGGACAGGGGGCCCAATCAGCCCCAGCATTTT. Translating gives CAWDRGPNQPQHF.

The V and J genes are TRBV6-2 or TRBV6-3 and TRBJ1-2, with TRBD1 identical over 8 bases. The V gene end was trimmed by 3 bases and the J gene end by 4 bases; junction bases not matched to a gene: 10. From germline, CDR1 is MNHEY and CDR2 SVGEGT. CDR3 length: 16 amino acids. DNA of the CDR3: TGTGCCAGCAGTTATATTCCGGGACAGGTTCTCTATGGCTACACCTTC. The encoded protein is CASSYIPGQVLYGYTF.

V and J are TRBV23-1 and TRBJ1-2; 7 bases fit TRBD1. TRBV23-1 is an ORF, and what it does is uncertain. V was clipped by 0 bases and J by 7 bases; unmatched bases: 2. This CDR3 has 13 amino acids. CDR3 coding DNA: TGCGCCAGCAGTCAATCGACAGGGACTGGCTACACCTTC. As protein: CASSQSTGTGYTF.

This chain uses TRBV15 with TRBJ2-5; no clear D gene. Germline V gene data show CDR1 as LNHNV and CDR2 as YYDKDF (reference sequence). The CDR3 extends over 14 amino acids. V dropped 3 bases and J dropped 5 bases, with 13 bases sitting between them. CDR3 sequence: CATSSPRAAETQYF. The CDR3 DNA reads as TGTGCCACCAGCAGTCCCCGCGCAGCGGAGACCCAGTACTTC.

The rearrangement uses TRBV18 and TRBJ2-3; 12 bases are a match to TRBD2. Germline trimming cut 8 bases from V and 2 bases from J; bases unmatched to any gene: 14. Germline CDR1 reads KGHSH; CDR2 reads LQKENI. The CDR3 covers 18 residues. CDR3 residues: CASGREGGLAGPTDTQYF. Here the CDR3 DNA reads TGTGCCAGCGGAAGAGAGGGGGGACTAGCGGGCCCCACAGATACGCAGTATTTT.

V and J are TRBV28 and TRBJ1-2; 8 bases agree with TRBD1. The CDR3 length is 13 residues. The V and J ends lost 3 bases and 8 bases, in that order; junction bases with no gene match: 5. In germline, CDR1 is MDHEN, CDR2 SYDVKM. The CDR3 sequence: CASSFRGPGGYTF. Written as DNA, the CDR3 is TGTGCCAGCAGTTTCAGGGGGCCCGGGGGCTACACCTTC.

This chain's CDR3 is CAWSARTGWNQPQHF. The DNA for the CDR3 is TGTGCCTGGAGTGCCCGGACAGGGTGGAATCAGCCCCAGCATTTT. J is TRBJ1-5 and V is TRBV30, with 8 bases matching TRBD1. CDR1 and CDR2 from the germline V gene are GTSNPN and SVGIG (reference sequence). The V segment lost 1 base and the J segment 4 bases; nucleotides outside the gene matches: 6. The CDR3 consists of 15 residues.

The chain recombines TRBV11-3 with TRBJ2-7; D is undetermined. Trimming cost V 2 bases and J 0 bases, with 17 bases left between them. Germline V lookup: CDR1 SGHNT, CDR2 YENEEA. CDR3 length: 17 residues. The CDR3 nucleotides read TGTGCCAGCAGCTTAAAACCAAGCAACAGTTACTCCTACGAGCAGTACGTC. This encodes CASSLKPSNSYSYEQYV.

The V and J genes are TRBV28 and TRBJ1-2, with a possible D match to TRBD1 (5 bases). This CDR3 comprises 20 residues. Trimming left V 8 bases short and J 0 bases short, with 31 bases between. Per the germline V gene, CDR1 is MDHEN and CDR2 is SYDVKM. The CDR3: CASGKTDRLRHSPSNYGYTF. CDR3 DNA: TGTGCCAGCGGGAAGACCGACAGACTGAGGCATTCTCCTTCTAACTATGGCTACACCTTC.

The rearrangement joins TRBV25-1 to TRBJ1-6; the D gene is possibly TRBD1 (6 bases). The V and J ends lost 7 bases and 7 bases respectively, with 14 bases between them. The CDR3 sequence is 14 residues long. The germline gives CDR1 MGHDK, CDR2 SYGVNS. CDR3 in amino acids: CASTGAPGNSPLHF. The CDR3 DNA follows: TGTGCCAGCACAGGGGCGCCTGGGAATTCACCCCTCCACTTT.

The V and J genes are TRBV10-1 and TRBJ2-2; the match to TRBD1 covers 10 bases. This CDR3 has 14 amino acids. Looked up from germline, CDR1 is WNHNN and CDR2 is SYGVQD (reference sequence). The ends lost 10 bases at V and 4 bases at J; junction bases unmatched: 6. The CDR3 spells CAKGTGAGTGELFF. DNA for the CDR3: TGCGCCAAAGGGACAGGGGCGGGCACCGGGGAGCTGTTTTTT.

This clone occurred a few times. The chain employs TRBV12-3 or TRBV12-4 and TRBJ2-5; no clear D. CDR3 length: 11 residues. Trimming stripped 1 base from V and 4 bases from J, with 1 base between. CDR3 sequence (DNA): TGTGCCAGCAGTTTAGGAGAGACCCAGTACTTC. This translates into CASSLGETQYF.